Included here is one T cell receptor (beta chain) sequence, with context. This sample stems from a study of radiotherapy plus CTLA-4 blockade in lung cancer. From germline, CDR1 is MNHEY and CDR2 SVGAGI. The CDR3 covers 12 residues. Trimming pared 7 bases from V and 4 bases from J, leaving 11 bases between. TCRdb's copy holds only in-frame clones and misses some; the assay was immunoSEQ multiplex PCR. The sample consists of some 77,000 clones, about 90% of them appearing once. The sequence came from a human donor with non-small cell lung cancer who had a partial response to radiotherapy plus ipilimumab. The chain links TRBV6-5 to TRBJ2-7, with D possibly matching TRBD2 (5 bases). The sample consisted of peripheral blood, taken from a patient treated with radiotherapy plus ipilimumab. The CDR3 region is CASKSTTYEQYF. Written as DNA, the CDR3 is TGTGCCAGCAAATCGACTACTTACGAGCAGTACTTC.